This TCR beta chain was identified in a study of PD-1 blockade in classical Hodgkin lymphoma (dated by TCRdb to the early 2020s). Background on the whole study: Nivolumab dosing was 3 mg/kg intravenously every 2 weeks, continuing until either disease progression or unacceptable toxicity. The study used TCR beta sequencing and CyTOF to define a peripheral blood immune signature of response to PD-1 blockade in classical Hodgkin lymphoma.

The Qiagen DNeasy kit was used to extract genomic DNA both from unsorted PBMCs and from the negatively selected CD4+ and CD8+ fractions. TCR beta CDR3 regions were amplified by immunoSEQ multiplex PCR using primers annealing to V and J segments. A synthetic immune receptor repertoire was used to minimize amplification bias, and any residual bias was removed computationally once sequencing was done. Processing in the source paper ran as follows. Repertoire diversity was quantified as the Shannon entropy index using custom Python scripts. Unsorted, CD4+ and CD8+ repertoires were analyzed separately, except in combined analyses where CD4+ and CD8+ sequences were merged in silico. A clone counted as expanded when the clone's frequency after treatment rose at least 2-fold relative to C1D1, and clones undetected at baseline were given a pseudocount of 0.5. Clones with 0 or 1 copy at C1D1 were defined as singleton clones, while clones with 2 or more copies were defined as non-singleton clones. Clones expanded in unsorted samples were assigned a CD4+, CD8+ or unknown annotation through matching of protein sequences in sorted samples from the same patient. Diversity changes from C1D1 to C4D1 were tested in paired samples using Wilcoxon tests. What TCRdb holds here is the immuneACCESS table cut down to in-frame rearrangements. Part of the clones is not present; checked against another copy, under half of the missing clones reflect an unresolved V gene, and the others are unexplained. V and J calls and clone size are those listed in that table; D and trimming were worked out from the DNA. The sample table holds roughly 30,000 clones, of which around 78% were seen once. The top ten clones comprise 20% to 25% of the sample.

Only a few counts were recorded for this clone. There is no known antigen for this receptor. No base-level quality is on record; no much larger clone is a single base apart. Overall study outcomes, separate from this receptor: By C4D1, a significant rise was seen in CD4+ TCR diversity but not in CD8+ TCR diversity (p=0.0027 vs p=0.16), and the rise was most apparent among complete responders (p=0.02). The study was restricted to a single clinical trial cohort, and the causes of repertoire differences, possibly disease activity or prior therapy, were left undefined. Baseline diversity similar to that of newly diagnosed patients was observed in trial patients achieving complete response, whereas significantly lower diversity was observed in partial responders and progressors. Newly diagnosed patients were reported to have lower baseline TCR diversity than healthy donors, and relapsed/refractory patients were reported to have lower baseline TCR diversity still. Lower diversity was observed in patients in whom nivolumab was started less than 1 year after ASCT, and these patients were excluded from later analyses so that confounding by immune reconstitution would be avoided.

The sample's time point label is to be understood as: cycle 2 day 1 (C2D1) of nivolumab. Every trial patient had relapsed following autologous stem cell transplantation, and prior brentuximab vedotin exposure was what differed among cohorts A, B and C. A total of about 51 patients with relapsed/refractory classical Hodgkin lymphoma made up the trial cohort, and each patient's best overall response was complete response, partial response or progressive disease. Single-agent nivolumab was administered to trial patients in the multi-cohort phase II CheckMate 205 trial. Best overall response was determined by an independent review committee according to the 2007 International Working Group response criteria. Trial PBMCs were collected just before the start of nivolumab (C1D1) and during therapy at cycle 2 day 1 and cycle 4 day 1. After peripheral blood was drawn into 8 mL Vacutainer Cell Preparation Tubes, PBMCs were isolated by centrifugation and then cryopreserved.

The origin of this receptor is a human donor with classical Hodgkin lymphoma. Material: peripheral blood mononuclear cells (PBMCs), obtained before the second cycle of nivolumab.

The nucleotides read TGTGCCAGCAAGATCGCAGGGGAGGGGAACACTGAAGCTTTCTTT. Its translation reads: CASKIAGEGNTEAFF. The chain was built from TRBV19 and TRBJ1-1, and TRBD1 may be the D gene, going by 6 matching bases. The V and J ends are trimmed by 9 bases and 1 base, leaving 18 bases between them. Including the terminal cysteine and phenylalanine, the CDR3 comprises 15 residues. Of the read, only the CDR3 DNA is kept; its 45 bases are in frame from base 1. The germline V gene (reference sequence) yields LNHDA for CDR1 and SQIVND for CDR2.